Below are 26 T cell receptor beta chains sequenced from a single sample in a study of human T cells and chemical hapten exposure. Each CDR3 protein gets one entry after TCRdb re-called the RACE reads with MiXCR. The sample yields over 95,000 distinct CDR3 sequences, around 12% seen once. Time point specified: patch test 1, 2 weeks after DPC sensitization. The treatment: therapeutic diphenylcyclopropenone sensitization with weekly scalp DPC. Sequenced here: whole blood, sampled in connection with sensitization to the hapten diphenylcyclopropenone (DPC). These receptors all come from a woman in her 40s with alopecia areata. Some clones in this sample may be carry-over from other donors' samples.

The chain has TRBV21-1 and TRBJ2-3; the table calls TRBD2, which could not be checked here. TRBV21-1 constitutes a pseudogene. The CDR3 runs 9 residues. The CDR3 protein is CASSKGLTF. The CDR3 DNA sequence: TGTGCCAGCAGCAAGGGACTCACTTTT.

This clonotype was seen repeatedly, ten times or more. The chain combines TRBV6-2 or TRBV6-3 with TRBJ2-5; 8 nucleotides agree with TRBD2. The germline V gene has CDR1 MNHEY and CDR2 SVGEGT. The V segment lost 7 bases and the J segment 5 bases; nucleotides outside the gene matches: 6. The CDR3 length is 13 residues. As DNA, the CDR3 is TGTGCCAGCATTGAGAGCGGGAGCGAGACCCAGTACTTC. Amino acids: CASIESGSETQYF.

In this sample, this clonotype turned up a few times. The chain joins TRBV29-1 to TRBJ1-5, with D possibly TRBD1 on 5 matching bases. Deletions cut 4 bases from V and 2 bases from J, with 9 bases between. This CDR3 spans 13 amino acids. CDR1 is SQVTM and CDR2 is ANQGSEA in the germline V gene. CDR3 nucleotide sequence: TGCAGCGTTGGGGGGGAGGGCAATCAGCCCCAGCATTTT. Its protein is CSVGGEGNQPQHF.

This clonotype was detected many times. This chain connects TRBV6-2 or TRBV6-3 to TRBJ2-1; 13 bases are shared with TRBD2. Germline assignment: CDR1 MNHEY and CDR2 SVGEGT. This CDR3 comprises 17 residues. With 5 bases clipped from V and 8 bases from J, the junction kept 12 bases outside the gene matches. The CDR3 sequence: CASSRHRTSGSLHEQFF. The CDR3 nucleotides are TGTGCCAGCAGTCGCCACCGGACTAGCGGGAGTCTCCATGAGCAGTTCTTC.

This clonotype was picked up many times. V is TRBV7-9 and J is TRBJ2-1; D is uncertain. CDR1 is SEHNR, CDR2 FQNEAQ, per germline (reference sequence). The CDR3 runs to 15 residues. V was pared by 4 bases and J by 6 bases, with 16 bases between. The CDR3 region is CASSSSMGRLNEQFF. The DNA of the CDR3 is TGTGCCAGCAGCTCCTCGATGGGCAGACTCAATGAGCAGTTCTTC.

This clonotype has a count of ten or more. In DNA, the CDR3 is TGTGCCAGCAGTCCCGGACTAGCGGGAGGGAATGAGCAGTTCTTC. Translating gives CASSPGLAGGNEQFF. The chain is built from TRBV6-2 or TRBV6-3 and TRBJ2-1; 15 bases are shared with TRBD2. Germline assignment: CDR1 MNHEY and CDR2 SVGEGT. V trimming: 5 bases; J trimming: 7 bases; junction bases outside the gene matches: 3. The CDR3 is 15 residues long.

The chain couples TRBV4-3 to TRBJ2-3, with 10 bases fitting TRBD2. This CDR3 contains 16 residues. The trim removed 3 bases at V and 5 bases at J, leaving 8 bases unmatched. CDR1 LGHNA and CDR2 YSLEER come from the germline V gene. The CDR3 nucleotides are TGCGCCAGCAGCCAGCTACTAGCGGGAAGGGGAGATACGCAGTATTTT. Translating it yields CASSQLLAGRGDTQYF.

This clonotype was recorded a few times. The J gene is TRBJ2-6, the V gene TRBV4-3; 9 bases agree with TRBD2. J gave up 4 bases and V 0 bases, and 7 bases lay outside the gene matches. This CDR3 is built from 18 residues. Germline CDR1 is LGHNA and CDR2 is YSLEER. The CDR3 here is CASSQEIAGVTGANVLTF. In nucleotides, the CDR3 is TGCGCCAGCAGCCAAGAGATAGCGGGAGTGACAGGGGCCAACGTCCTGACTTTC.

This clonotype appeared a few times. The V call is TRBV19, the J call TRBJ1-5; TRBD1 aligns across 10 bases. The germline V gene encodes CDR1 LNHDA and CDR2 SQIVND (reference sequence). J was trimmed by 1 base and V by 10 bases; bases with no gene match: 7. This CDR3 is built from 15 residues. The CDR3 bases are TGTGCCACCAGGACAGGGGGTGGCAGCAATCAGCCCCAGCATTTT. Its protein product is CATRTGGGSNQPQHF. Based on the CDR3 plus reference TRBV19 and TRBJ1-5, the full variable domain is DGGITQSPKYLFRKEGQNVTLSCEQNLNHDAMYWYRQDPGQGLRLIYYSQIVNDFQKGDIAEGYSVSREKKESFPLTVTSAQKNPTAFYLCATRTGGGSNQPQHFGDGTRLSIL.

In this sample, this clonotype turned up a few times. V gene TRBV29-1 combines with J gene TRBJ1-1, with D unclear. Between the trimmed V and J ends, which lost 7 bases and 2 bases, there was a span of 14 bases. Per the germline V gene, CDR1 is SQVTM and CDR2 is ANQGSEA. The length of the CDR3 is 13 residues. CDR3 coding DNA: TGCAGCGGGCGGAGGGATAGAAACACTGAAGCTTTCTTT. It codes for CSGRRDRNTEAFF.

The V call is TRBV20-1, the J call TRBJ1-6, with 7 bases fitting TRBD1. V gave up 1 base and J gave up 2 bases; unmatched junction bases: 5. CDR3 length: 16 amino acids. Germline V gene lookup returns CDR1 DFQATT and CDR2 SNEGSKA (reference sequence). The CDR3 reads CSARGGRGTYNSPLHF. The CDR3 DNA follows: TGCAGTGCTAGAGGGGGCAGGGGGACCTATAATTCACCCCTCCACTTT.

The sample holds many counts of this clonotype. The V and J genes are TRBV27 and TRBJ2-7, with TRBD2 identical over 7 bases. The CDR3 is 12 amino acids. Germline CDR1 MNHEY, CDR2 SMNVEV (reference sequence). V was pared by 5 bases and J by 6 bases, with 4 bases of the junction left unmatched. Here the CDR3 DNA reads TGTGCCAGCAGTATAAGCGGGGTCGAGCAGTACTTC. Its protein product is CASSISGVEQYF.

This clonotype has a count of ten or more. The J gene is TRBJ2-2, the V gene TRBV6-2 or TRBV6-3; TRBD2 is a possible D gene (6 bases). V was shortened by 8 bases and J by 7 bases, with 14 bases between the two germline ends. CDR1 and CDR2 from the germline V gene are MNHEY and SVGEGT. The CDR3 contains 13 residues. CDR3 sequence: CASEAGIGGELFF. CDR3 nucleotide sequence: TGTGCCAGCGAAGCGGGCATCGGCGGGGAGCTGTTTTTT.

This clonotype was recorded at least ten times. The chain uses TRBV3-1 and TRBJ2-7; D is uncertain. CDR3 size: 12 residues. Germline V gene data show CDR1 as LGHDT and CDR2 as YNNKEL (reference sequence). Trimming removed 4 bases from V and 0 bases from J, with 4 bases in between. The CDR3 protein is CASSRGSYEQYF. The CDR3 DNA reads TGTGCCAGCAGCCGTGGCTCCTACGAGCAGTACTTC.

This clonotype was seen a few times. The chain recombines TRBV7-2 with TRBJ1-2; no definite D call. Germline V gene lookup returns CDR1 SGHTA and CDR2 FQGNSA. The CDR3 runs 14 residues. Trimming stripped 8 bases from V and 4 bases from J, with 17 bases between. CDR3 nucleotides: TGTGCCAGCTCCCAGAGTGAGGGATTCTATGGCTACACCTTC. Protein sequence: CASSQSEGFYGYTF.

The J gene is TRBJ2-7, the V gene TRBV7-9, with D perhaps assigned TRBD1 or TRBD2 (6 bases each). Trimming stripped 3 bases from V and 1 base from J, with 10 bases between. This CDR3 has 14 amino acids. Germline V CDR1 and CDR2: SEHNR, FQNEAQ (reference sequence). The CDR3 reads CASSLEGGSYEQYF. DNA for the CDR3: TGTGCCAGCAGCTTGGAGGGGGGTTCCTACGAGCAGTACTTC.

Only a few counts were recorded for this clonotype. The chain couples TRBV9 to TRBJ2-7, with 8 nucleotides matching TRBD1. Germline CDR1 reads SGDLS; CDR2 reads YYNGEE. The V segment lost 3 bases and the J segment 5 bases; nucleotides outside the gene matches: 7. This CDR3 has 14 amino acids. Here the CDR3 reads CASSETGGHNEQYF. CDR3 nucleotides: TGTGCCAGCAGCGAAACAGGGGGTCACAACGAGCAGTACTTC.

V and J are TRBV20-1 and TRBJ2-7; D is possibly TRBD2 (6 bases). Trimming took off 6 bases at V and 3 bases at J, with 18 bases between the two ends. The CDR3 is 14 residues long. Germline-derived CDR1 and CDR2 are DFQATT and SNEGSKA (reference sequence). CDR3 DNA sequence: TGCAGTGCAACTCCGGGAGATGGACGCTACGAGCAGTACTTC. Translating gives CSATPGDGRYEQYF.

This clonotype has a handful of counts. This rearrangement joins TRBV12-3 or TRBV12-4 to TRBJ2-2; D ambiguous. V lost 6 bases to trimming and J lost 7 bases, with 18 bases between them. The CDR3 totals 15 residues. The CDR3: CASRPTTRDVGELFF. For the CDR3, the DNA is TGTGCCAGCAGGCCGACAACCAGAGATGTCGGGGAGCTGTTTTTT.

This clonotype was counted once. A much more abundant neighbour one base away suggests this may be a read error. The chain is built from TRBV28 and TRBJ2-1; 8 nucleotides agree with TRBD1. The junction had 2 bases not matched to a gene; V was cut back by 5 bases and J by 2 bases. Germline assignment: CDR1 MDHEN and CDR2 SYDVKM. CDR3 length equals 14 residues. CDR3 nucleotides: TGTGCCAGCAGTCCAGGGGGCGCCTACAATGAGCAGTTCTTC. This codes for CASSPGGAYNEQFF.

The chain joins TRBV6-2 or TRBV6-3 to TRBJ1-5; the D is unclear. V shed 2 bases and J shed 3 bases, with 11 bases lying between them. This CDR3 is built from 15 residues. Germline CDR1 MNHEY, CDR2 SVGEGT. The CDR3 DNA is TGTGCCAGCAGTTACAGGGATGCCCTCAATCAGCCCCAGCATTTT. Amino acid sequence: CASSYRDALNQPQHF.

This clonotype appeared a few times. V usage is TRBV28 and J usage is TRBJ2-7; D not certain. Per the germline V gene, CDR1 is MDHEN and CDR2 is SYDVKM. The CDR3 runs to 14 residues. Trimming removed 10 bases from V and 2 bases from J, with 18 bases in between. DNA for the CDR3: TGTGCCATCACAAGCCTTGGTGTTGCCTACGAGCAGTACTTC. The encoded protein is CAITSLGVAYEQYF. The full variable domain, in which reference TRBV28 and TRBJ2-7 provide the parts outside the CDR3, is DVKVTQSSRYLVKRTGEKVFLECVQDMDHENMFWYRQDPGLGLRLIYFSYDVKMKEKGDIPEGYSVSREKKERFSLILESASTNQTSMYLCAITSLGVAYEQYFGPGTRLTVT.

This clonotype was seen ten or more times. V and J are TRBV3-1 and TRBJ2-7; no clear D gene. This CDR3 contains 11 residues. V lost 3 bases and J lost 6, with 6 bases in between. The V gene's germline CDR1 is LGHDT and CDR2 YNNKEL (reference sequence). CDR3 coding DNA: TGTGCCAGCAGCCAGAGCCTCGAGCAGTACTTC. Translation: CASSQSLEQYF.

This clonotype showed up just a few times. The V and J genes are TRBV30 and TRBJ2-1; weak D call: TRBD2 (6 bases). Trimming removed 3 bases at V and 4 bases at J, with 13 bases between. The germline gives CDR1 GTSNPN, CDR2 SVGIG (reference sequence). This CDR3 has 14 residues. The CDR3 here is CAWRRDGFYNEQFF. Written as DNA, the CDR3 is TGTGCCTGGAGGCGGGACGGATTTTACAATGAGCAGTTCTTC. The whole variable domain, remainder taken from reference TRBV30 and TRBJ2-1, is SQTIHQWPATLVQPVGSPLSLECTVEGTSNPNLYWYRQAAGRGLQLLFYSVGIGQISSEVPQNLSASRPQDRQFILSSKKLLLSDSGFYLCAWRRDGFYNEQFFGPGTRLTVL.

The chain uses TRBV6-2 or TRBV6-3 and TRBJ2-6; D is ambiguous. CDR1 and CDR2 (germline): MNHEY, SVGEGT. This CDR3 spans 15 amino acids. Trimming removed 3 bases at V and 1 base at J, with 7 bases between. The CDR3 DNA sequence: TGTGCCAGCAGTTATCTTCTATCTGGGGCCAACGTCCTGACTTTC. It codes for CASSYLLSGANVLTF.

The chain couples TRBV3-1 to TRBJ1-5, with D unclear. The CDR3 has 13 residues. V was cut by 2 bases and J by 3 bases, with 5 bases left in between. Germline V lookup: CDR1 LGHDT, CDR2 YNNKEL (reference sequence). This chain's CDR3 is CASSQRDNQPQHF. CDR3 nucleotides: TGTGCCAGCAGCCAAAGGGACAATCAGCCCCAGCATTTT. The whole variable domain, filled in from reference TRBV3-1 and TRBJ1-5, reads DTAVSQTPKYLVTQMGNDKSIKCEQNLGHDTMYWYKQDSKKFLKIMFSYNNKELIINETVPNRFSPKSPDKAHLNLHINSLELGDSAVYFCASSQRDNQPQHFGDGTRLSIL.